This TCR beta chain was identified in a study of CD8 T cells in Susac syndrome. Sequencing of TCR beta was performed on blood CD8+ T cells and on blood CD4+ T cells. Negative isolation yielded CD4+ and CD8+ T cells, and FACS enriched TEMRA cells. A quantity of about 0.45 to 1 ug RNA underwent reverse transcription using random hexamers. TCRdb recomputed calls from the immunoSEQ multiplex PCR reads with MiXCR, one row per CDR3 protein. The data show 150,000 to 200,000 distinct CDR3 sequences, more than 90% seen once. Trimming cost V 3 bases and J 6 bases, with 12 bases left between them. The CDR3 contains 14 residues.

The rearrangement uses TRBV12-3 or TRBV12-4 and TRBJ1-5; D call uncertain. This clonotype was obtained from a human donor in good health. The specimen sequenced was CD4+ T cells from PBMCs. CDR3 sequence: CASSLVSGGQPQHF. DNA of the CDR3: TGTGCCAGCAGTTTGGTTTCGGGAGGTCAGCCCCAGCATTTT.